This TCR beta chain comes out of a study of blood T cell repertoires in COVID-19. Study details: Researchers got acute and convalescent COVID-19 samples from the United States, Italy and Spain.

Sequencing was performed with immunoSEQ multiplex PCR; in TCRdb, only in-frame clones are kept and a portion is missing. The data contain about 270,000 clones, approximately 90% of them singletons. Germline V lookup: CDR1 LGHDT, CDR2 YNNKEL (reference sequence). The CDR3 length is 14 residues. The germline V and J ends were trimmed by 4 bases and 6 bases, with 10 bases remaining between them. The receptor was isolated from a young woman who had recovered from COVID-19. The sample comprised PBMCs or T cells enriched from blood (not recorded which). The V call is TRBV3-1 (or the pseudogene TRBV3-2), the J call TRBJ1-6, with a possible D match to TRBD1 (5 bases). Here the CDR3 DNA reads TGTGCCAGCAGCCTCGGACATCGTAATTCACCCCTCCACTTT. As protein: CASSLGHRNSPLHF.